This is a list of T cell receptor beta chains from one sample in a study of vaccination and CD4 T cells after COVID-19. Antigens of these TCRs are unknown. Using its own MiXCR run on the PCR reads, TCRdb lists one record per CDR3 protein. The sample has 15,000 or so distinct CDR3 sequences; approximately 40% are singletons. The material sequenced was CD4+ T cells from blood, cultured in vitro. Receptors originate from a human donor who had recovered from COVID-19. Each CDR3 is given with its conserved first and last residue. The D gene is left open where the match is weak. Rows give clone size only sometimes, using once, few, many, or a class for an expanded clone.

abundance	d_gene	j_gene	v_gene	CDR3aa	CDR3nt
-	TRBD2	TRBJ2-2	TRBV23-1	CASSHFAGAGELFF	TGCGCCAGCAGTCACTTTGCGGGGGCCGGGGAGCTGTTTTTT
-	-	TRBJ1-1	TRBV28	CASRRGGSNTEAFF	TGTGCCTCTAGACGGGGGGGGTCCAACACTGAAGCTTTCTTT
-	TRBD1	TRBJ1-3	TRBV7-2	CASSHIQGAGNTIYF	TGTGCCAGCAGCCACATACAGGGGGCAGGAAACACCATATATTTT
once	TRBD2	TRBJ2-1	TRBV6-1	CASSEVGRTTYNEQFF	TGTGCCAGCAGTGAAGTCGGGAGGACTACCTACAATGAGCAGTTCTTC
-	-	TRBJ2-5	TRBV12-3/TRBV12-4	CASSIPSKTQYF	TGTGCCAGCAGTATACCTTCCAAGACCCAGTACTTC
-	TRBD2	TRBJ2-7	TRBV20-1	CSASYTSGIYEQYF	TGCAGTGCTTCGTATACTAGCGGAATCTACGAGCAGTACTTC
large	-	TRBJ1-5	TRBV27	CASSLFYRGDTNQPQHF	TGTGCCAGCAGTTTATTCTATCGGGGGGACACGAATCAGCCCCAGCATTTT
-	TRBD1	TRBJ1-1	TRBV5-6	CASSLFGSPGDRNTEAFF	TGTGCCAGCAGCTTGTTCGGAAGTCCGGGGGACAGAAACACTGAAGCTTTCTTT
-	-	TRBJ1-2	TRBV19	CASSPQRGGGNYGYTF	TGTGCCAGTAGTCCCCAGAGGGGAGGAGGTAACTATGGCTACACCTTC
once	-	TRBJ2-7	TRBV5-1	CASSLYLGSYEQYF	TGCGCCAGCAGCTTGTATCTCGGCTCCTACGAGCAGTACTTC
-	-	TRBJ2-7	TRBV2	CASQSWDEQYF	TGTGCCAGCCAAAGCTGGGACGAGCAGTACTTC
-	-	TRBJ1-5	TRBV20-1	CSAKGPPGDLRQPQHF	TGCAGTGCTAAAGGACCTCCGGGAGATCTGCGTCAGCCCCAGCATTTT
few	TRBD2	TRBJ2-3	TRBV20-1	CSAIRGEDTQYF	TGCAGTGCTATTCGGGGGGAAGATACGCAGTATTTT
few	-	TRBJ1-2	TRBV6-5	CASSYPNTGLAGYTF	TGTGCCAGCAGTTACCCCAATACAGGGCTGGCTGGCTACACCTTC
-	TRBD1	TRBJ2-2	TRBV24-1	CATSDSGTGGGGELFF	TGTGCCACCAGTGACTCCGGGACAGGGGGCGGAGGGGAGCTGTTTTTT
-	-	TRBJ1-1	TRBV7-2	CASSLVARGTEAFF	TGTGCCAGCAGCTTAGTGGCCAGGGGCACTGAAGCTTTCTTT
few	TRBD1	TRBJ1-2	TRBV29-1	CSARQGASYGYTF	TGCAGCGCCCGACAGGGGGCGTCATATGGCTACACCTTC
-	-	TRBJ2-3	TRBV29-1	CSVRQASTQVTDTQYF	TGCAGCGTGAGACAAGCTTCTACGCAGGTTACAGATACGCAGTATTTT
-	TRBD1	TRBJ1-1	TRBV12-3/TRBV12-4	CASRTTGTQQSFF	TGTGCCAGCAGAACGACAGGGACTCAACAATCTTTCTTT
few	-	TRBJ1-1	TRBV27	CASSSRTYPNTEAFF	TGTGCCAGCAGTTCCCGGACCTATCCGAACACTGAAGCTTTCTTT
medium-sized	-	TRBJ1-2	TRBV2	CASSEVGAPMEGYTF	TGTGCCAGCAGTGAAGTAGGGGCTCCCATGGAGGGCTACACCTTC
few	-	TRBJ2-5	TRBV6-1	CASSVLLSAFETQYF	TGTGCCAGCAGTGTTCTCCTTAGCGCGTTCGAGACCCAGTACTTC
-	TRBD2	TRBJ2-1	TRBV27	CASSLLGGRGDEQFF	TGTGCCAGCAGTTTACTGGGCGGGAGAGGAGACGAGCAGTTCTTC
-	-	TRBJ1-3	TRBV29-1	CSVGVTASGNTIYF	TGCAGCGTTGGGGTGACAGCCTCTGGAAACACCATATATTTT
-	TRBD1	TRBJ1-6	TRBV27	CASSNAGTGDPYNSPLHF	TGTGCCAGCAGTAACGCCGGGACAGGGGACCCCTATAATTCACCCCTCCACTTT
-	-	TRBJ1-2	TRBV30	CAWSSGFGGYGYTF	TGTGCCTGGAGCTCAGGGTTCGGCGGCTATGGCTACACCTTC
-	-	TRBJ2-5	TRBV7-8	CASSSTWGVGETQYF	TGTGCCAGCAGCTCTACTTGGGGGGTCGGCGAGACCCAGTACTTC
-	-	TRBJ1-1	TRBV27	CASSLTPYTNMNTEAFF	TGTGCCAGCAGTTTAACGCCGTACACTAACATGAACACTGAAGCTTTCTTT
-	-	TRBJ2-7	TRBV24-1	CATSADGRYEQYF	TGTGCCACCAGTGCAGATGGGAGGTACGAGCAGTACTTC
few	TRBD2	TRBJ2-2	TRBV7-2	CASSLAGAYTGELFF	TGTGCCAGCAGCCTAGCGGGGGCGTATACCGGGGAGCTGTTTTTT
-	-	TRBJ1-2	TRBV24-1	CATSSTGSYGYTF	TGTGCCACCAGTTCCACAGGGAGCTATGGCTACACCTTC
-	TRBD1	TRBJ2-7	TRBV6-2/TRBV6-3	CASSDPGQGLSYEQYF	TGTGCCAGCAGTGACCCGGGACAGGGTTTAAGCTACGAGCAGTACTTC
-	TRBD1	TRBJ1-5	TRBV19	CASSPRQGNQHF	TGTGCCAGTTCCCCGAGACAGGGAAACCAGCATTTT
few	TRBD2	TRBJ2-5	TRBV19	CASSTFGASGGKTQYF	TGTGCCAGTAGTACGTTTGGCGCTAGCGGGGGAAAGACCCAGTACTTC
-	-	TRBJ2-2	TRBV7-2	CASSLWGGGVTGELFF	TGTGCCAGCAGCTTATGGGGGGGCGGGGTCACCGGGGAGCTGTTTTTT
-	-	TRBJ2-7	TRBV6-2/TRBV6-3	CASSYSSGQPAYEQYF	TGTGCCAGCAGTTACTCGTCTGGACAGCCTGCCTACGAGCAGTACTTC
-	TRBD1	TRBJ1-2	TRBV7-9	CASRQGQSRYGYTF	TGTGCCAGCAGACAGGGGCAGTCCCGTTATGGCTACACCTTC
-	TRBD1	TRBJ2-1	TRBV20-1	CSARDSGTGASNEQFF	TGCAGTGCTAGGGACTCCGGGACAGGGGCTTCCAATGAGCAGTTCTTC
-	-	TRBJ2-3	TRBV27	CASSLWGGADTQYF	TGTGCCAGCAGTTTATGGGGGGGCGCAGATACGCAGTATTTT
few	-	TRBJ1-1	TRBV27	CASRRWTEAEAFF	TGTGCCAGCAGGAGATGGACAGAGGCTGAAGCTTTCTTT
-	TRBD2	TRBJ2-1	TRBV15	CATKKPGLAGGDEQFF	TGTGCCACCAAAAAGCCCGGACTAGCGGGGGGCGATGAGCAGTTCTTC
-	TRBD1	TRBJ2-2	TRBV23-1	CASSQNRGSDTGELFF	TGCGCCAGCAGTCAAAACAGGGGATCCGACACCGGGGAGCTGTTTTTT
-	-	TRBJ1-1	TRBV24-1	CATRGSAEGEAFF	TGTGCCACCAGGGGCAGCGCGGAGGGTGAAGCTTTCTTT
few	TRBD1	TRBJ1-2	TRBV6-2/TRBV6-3	CASSQRQGNGYTF	TGTGCCAGCAGCCAAAGACAGGGTAATGGCTACACCTTC
-	-	TRBJ1-2	TRBV27	CASNPTGYSYGYTF	TGTGCCAGCAATCCAACAGGGTATAGTTATGGCTACACCTTC
-	-	TRBJ1-1	TRBV6-5	CASSSTDSQNTEAFF	TGTGCCAGCAGTTCCACGGACAGCCAAAACACTGAAGCTTTCTTT